This T cell receptor (beta chain) emerged from a study of T cell responses to AZD1222 COVID-19 vaccine. Study-wide results and limits: It should be noted that donors were predominantly white British and more often female, and clonal diversity was possibly underestimated.

Sequencing used immunoSEQ multiplex PCR; TCRdb keeps in-frame clones, though not all of them. The sample includes around 86,000 clones, around 90% seen only once; the top ten take almost 8.5%. Germline lookup yields CDR1 LGHDT and CDR2 YNNKEL (reference sequence). The CDR3 totals 15 residues. As regards this clone: As yet, its antigen is unknown. An end of the junction differs from the germline gene, which may be a read error. At the DNA level, this CDR3 is encoded by other sequences in the same sample as well.

This clonotype was sampled from an adult in good health. The sequenced sample was peripheral blood, obtained on day 0 of AZD1222 vaccination. The chain has TRBV3-1 (or the pseudogene TRBV3-2) and TRBJ2-7; D not resolved. CDR3 region: CASSQDLVRYYEQYF. The CDR3 DNA sequence: TGTGCCAGCAGCCAAGATCTCGTCAGATACTACGAGCAGTATTTC.